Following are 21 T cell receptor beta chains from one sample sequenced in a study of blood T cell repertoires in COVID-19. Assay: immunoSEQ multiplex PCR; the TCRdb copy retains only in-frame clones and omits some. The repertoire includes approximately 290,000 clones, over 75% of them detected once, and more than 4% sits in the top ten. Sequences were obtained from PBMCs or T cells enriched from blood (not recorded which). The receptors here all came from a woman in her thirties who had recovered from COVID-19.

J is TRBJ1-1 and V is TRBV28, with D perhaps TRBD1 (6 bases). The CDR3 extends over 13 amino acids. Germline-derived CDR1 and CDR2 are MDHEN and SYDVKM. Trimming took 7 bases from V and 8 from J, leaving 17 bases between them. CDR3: CASTTGGGGEAFF. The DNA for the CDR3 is TGTGCCAGCACCACGGGGGGAGGGGGAGAAGCTTTCTTT.

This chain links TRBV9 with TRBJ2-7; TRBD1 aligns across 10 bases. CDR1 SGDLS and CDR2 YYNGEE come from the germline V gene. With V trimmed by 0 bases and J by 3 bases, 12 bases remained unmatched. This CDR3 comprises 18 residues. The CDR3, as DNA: TGTGCCAGCAGCGTAGAAGAAGGGACAGGGGCGTTCCACTACGAGCAGTACTTC. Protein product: CASSVEEGTGAFHYEQYF.

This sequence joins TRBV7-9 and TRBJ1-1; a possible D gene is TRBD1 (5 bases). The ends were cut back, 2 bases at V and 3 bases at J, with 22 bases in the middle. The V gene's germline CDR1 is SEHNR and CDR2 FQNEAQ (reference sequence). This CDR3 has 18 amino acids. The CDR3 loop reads CASSLFRWGQPDDTEAFF. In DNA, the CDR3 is TGTGCCAGCAGCTTATTTCGATGGGGCCAACCAGATGACACTGAAGCTTTCTTT.

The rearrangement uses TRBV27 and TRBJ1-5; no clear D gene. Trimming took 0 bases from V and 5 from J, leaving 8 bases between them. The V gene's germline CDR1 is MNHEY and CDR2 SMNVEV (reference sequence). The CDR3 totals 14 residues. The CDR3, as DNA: TGTGCCAGCAGTTTATCCGGCGGCTATCAGCCCCAGCATTTT. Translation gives CASSLSGGYQPQHF.

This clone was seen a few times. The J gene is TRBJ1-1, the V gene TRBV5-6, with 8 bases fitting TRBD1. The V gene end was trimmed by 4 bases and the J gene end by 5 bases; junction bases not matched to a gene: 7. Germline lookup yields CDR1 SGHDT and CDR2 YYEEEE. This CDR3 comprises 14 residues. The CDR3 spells CASSTRGPRTEAFF. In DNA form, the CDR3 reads TGTGCCAGCAGCACCAGGGGGCCGAGAACTGAAGCTTTCTTT.

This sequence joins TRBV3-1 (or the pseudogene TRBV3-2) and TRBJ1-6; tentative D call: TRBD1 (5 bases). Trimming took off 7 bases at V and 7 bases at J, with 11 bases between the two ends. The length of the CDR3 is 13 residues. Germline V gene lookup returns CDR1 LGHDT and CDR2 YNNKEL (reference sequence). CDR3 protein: CASTPGGNSPLHF. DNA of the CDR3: TGTGCCAGCACCCCCGGGGGGAATTCACCCCTCCACTTT.

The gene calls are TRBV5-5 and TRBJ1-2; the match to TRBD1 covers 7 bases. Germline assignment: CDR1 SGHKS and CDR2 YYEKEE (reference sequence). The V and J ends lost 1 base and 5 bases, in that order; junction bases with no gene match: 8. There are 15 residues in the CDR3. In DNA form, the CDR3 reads TGTGCCAGCAGCTTGACACAGGGGCTTTGGTATGGCTACACCTTC. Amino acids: CASSLTQGLWYGYTF.

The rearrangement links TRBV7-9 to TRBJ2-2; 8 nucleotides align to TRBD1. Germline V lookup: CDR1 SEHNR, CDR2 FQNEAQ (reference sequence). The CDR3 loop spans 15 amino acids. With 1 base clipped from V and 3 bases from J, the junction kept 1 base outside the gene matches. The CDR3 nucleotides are TGTGCCAGCAGCTTAGGGACAGGGTACACCGGGGAGCTGTTTTTT. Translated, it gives CASSLGTGYTGELFF.

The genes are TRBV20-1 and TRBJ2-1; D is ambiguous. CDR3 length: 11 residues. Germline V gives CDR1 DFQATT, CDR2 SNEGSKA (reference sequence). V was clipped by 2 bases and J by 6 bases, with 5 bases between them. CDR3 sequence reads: CSARSINEQFF. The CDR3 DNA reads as TGCAGTGCTAGATCTATCAATGAGCAGTTCTTC.

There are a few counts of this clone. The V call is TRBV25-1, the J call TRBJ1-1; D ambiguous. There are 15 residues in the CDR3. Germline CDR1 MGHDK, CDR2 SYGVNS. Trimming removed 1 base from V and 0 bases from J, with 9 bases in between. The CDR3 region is CASSESEALNTEAFF. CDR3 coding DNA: TGTGCCAGCAGTGAATCGGAGGCCCTGAACACTGAAGCTTTCTTT. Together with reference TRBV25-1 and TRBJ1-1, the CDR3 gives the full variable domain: EADIYQTPRYLVIGTGKKITLECSQTMGHDKMYWYQQDPGMELHLIHYSYGVNSTEKGDLSSESTVSRIRTEHFPLTLESARPSHTSQYLCASSESEALNTEAFFGQGTRLTVV.

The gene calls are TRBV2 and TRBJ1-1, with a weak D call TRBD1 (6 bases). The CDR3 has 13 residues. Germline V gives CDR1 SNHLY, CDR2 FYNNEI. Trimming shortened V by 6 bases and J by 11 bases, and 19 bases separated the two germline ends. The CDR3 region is CASSQLGQLVAFF. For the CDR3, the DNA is TGTGCCAGCAGCCAACTCGGACAGCTCGTGGCTTTCTTT.

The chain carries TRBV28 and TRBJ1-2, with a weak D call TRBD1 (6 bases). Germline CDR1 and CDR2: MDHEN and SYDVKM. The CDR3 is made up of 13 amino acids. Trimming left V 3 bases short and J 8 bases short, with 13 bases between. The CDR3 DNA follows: TGTGCCAGCAGTTTTTCCGGGACATCCGGCTACACCTTC. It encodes CASSFSGTSGYTF.

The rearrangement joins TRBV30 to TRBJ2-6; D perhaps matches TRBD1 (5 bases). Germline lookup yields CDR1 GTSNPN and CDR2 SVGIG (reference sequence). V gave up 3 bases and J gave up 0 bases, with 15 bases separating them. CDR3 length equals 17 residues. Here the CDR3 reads CAWSHDRTNSGANVLTF. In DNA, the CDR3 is TGTGCCTGGAGCCACGACAGAACGAACTCTGGGGCCAACGTCCTGACTTTC.

The CDR3 region has the DNA TGTGCCTGGACCGGTTCGCCCTTCTCTGGAAACACCATATATTTT. Its translation: CAWTGSPFSGNTIYF. This chain joins TRBV30 and TRBJ1-3; D gene uncertain. This CDR3 has 15 residues. The V gene's germline CDR1 is GTSNPN and CDR2 SVGIG (reference sequence). V was cut by 4 bases and J by 0 bases, with 13 bases left in between.

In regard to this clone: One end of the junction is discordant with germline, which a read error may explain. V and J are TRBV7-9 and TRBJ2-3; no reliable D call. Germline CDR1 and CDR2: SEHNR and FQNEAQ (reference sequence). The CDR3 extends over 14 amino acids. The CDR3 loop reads CANSLSSSTDTQYF. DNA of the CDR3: TGTGCCAACAGCCTTAGCAGTTCCACAGATACGCAGTATTTT.

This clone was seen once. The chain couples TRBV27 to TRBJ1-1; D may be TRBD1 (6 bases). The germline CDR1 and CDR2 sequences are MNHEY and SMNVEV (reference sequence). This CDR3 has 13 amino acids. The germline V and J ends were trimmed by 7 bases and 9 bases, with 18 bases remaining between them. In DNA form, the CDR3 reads TGTGCCAGCATCAACTCCCTAGGGGGACAAGCTTTCTTT. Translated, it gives CASINSLGGQAFF.

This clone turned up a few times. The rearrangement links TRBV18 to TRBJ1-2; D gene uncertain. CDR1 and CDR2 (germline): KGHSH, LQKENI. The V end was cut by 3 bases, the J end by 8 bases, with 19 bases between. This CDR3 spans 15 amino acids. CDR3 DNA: TGTGCCAGCTCACCTCCCGGTAGCGGCGCGGAAGGCTACACCTTC. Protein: CASSPPGSGAEGYTF.

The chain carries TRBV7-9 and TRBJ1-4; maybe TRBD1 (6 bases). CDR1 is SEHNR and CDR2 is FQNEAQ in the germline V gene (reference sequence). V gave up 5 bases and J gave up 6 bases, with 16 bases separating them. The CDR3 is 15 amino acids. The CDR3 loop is CASSPHRGAYEKLFF. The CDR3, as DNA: TGTGCCAGCAGCCCACACCGGGGGGCCTATGAAAAACTGTTTTTT. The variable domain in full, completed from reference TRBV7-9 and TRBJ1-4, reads DTGVSQNPRHKITKRGQNVTFRCDPISEHNRLYWYRQTLGQGPEFLTYFQNEAQLEKSRLLSDRFSAERPKGSFSTLEIQRTEQGDSAMYLCASSPHRGAYEKLFFGSGTQLSVL.

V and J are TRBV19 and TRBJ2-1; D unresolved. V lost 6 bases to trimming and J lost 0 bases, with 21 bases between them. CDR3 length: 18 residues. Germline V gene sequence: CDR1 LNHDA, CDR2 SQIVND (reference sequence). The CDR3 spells CASRLGHSRKSSYNEQFF. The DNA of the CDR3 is TGTGCCAGTAGGCTTGGTCATTCCAGGAAGAGCTCCTACAATGAGCAGTTCTTC.

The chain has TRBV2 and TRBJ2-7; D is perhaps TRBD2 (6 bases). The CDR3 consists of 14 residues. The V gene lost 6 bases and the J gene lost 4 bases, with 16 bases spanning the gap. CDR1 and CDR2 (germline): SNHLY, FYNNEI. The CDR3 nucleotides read TGTGCCAGCAGGCAATACCGGGGGAGGTACGAGCAGTACTTC. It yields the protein CASRQYRGRYEQYF.

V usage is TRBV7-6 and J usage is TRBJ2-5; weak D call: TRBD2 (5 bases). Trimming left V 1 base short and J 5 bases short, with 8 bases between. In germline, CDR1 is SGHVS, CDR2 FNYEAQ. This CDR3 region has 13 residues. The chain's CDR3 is CASSLGGWETQYF. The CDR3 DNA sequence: TGTGCCAGCAGCTTAGGAGGGTGGGAGACCCAGTACTTC.